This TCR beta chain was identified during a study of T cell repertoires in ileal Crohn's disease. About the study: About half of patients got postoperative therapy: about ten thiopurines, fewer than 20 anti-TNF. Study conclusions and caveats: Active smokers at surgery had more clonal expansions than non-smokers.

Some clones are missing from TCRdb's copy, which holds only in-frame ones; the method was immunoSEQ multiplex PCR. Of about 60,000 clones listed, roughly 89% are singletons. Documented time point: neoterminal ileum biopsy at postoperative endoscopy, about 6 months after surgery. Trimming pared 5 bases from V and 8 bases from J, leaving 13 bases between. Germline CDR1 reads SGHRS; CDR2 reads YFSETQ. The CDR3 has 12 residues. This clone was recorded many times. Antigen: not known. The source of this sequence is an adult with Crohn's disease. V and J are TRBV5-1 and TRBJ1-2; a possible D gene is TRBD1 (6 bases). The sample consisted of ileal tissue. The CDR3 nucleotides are TGCGCCAGCAGTTCCGGGACACAGGGCTACACCTTC. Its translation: CASSSGTQGYTF.